This T cell receptor beta chain is from a study of control samples from healthy donors and cancer patients. The CDR3 runs 12 residues. Germline CDR1 is SGHTA and CDR2 is FQGNSA. The germline V and J ends were trimmed by 5 bases and 4 bases, with 7 bases remaining between them. This clone was seen only once. This CDR3 is also generated by other DNA sequences in the sample. Assay used: immunoSEQ multiplex PCR; TCRdb lists only in-frame clones, some missing. There are about 92,000 clones in the sample; 82% occur only once, and over 7.5% lies in the top ten. The sample consisted of blood. The sequence came from a woman aged 55 to 70 in good health. The chain has TRBV7-2 and TRBJ2-3; no definite D call. CDR3 sequence reads: CASSLLSDTQYF. The DNA of the CDR3 is TGTGCCAGCAGCCTCCTCTCAGATACGCAGTATTTT.